This T cell receptor beta chain was observed in a study of PD-L1 blockade in urothelial cancer (dated by TCRdb to 2015 to 2018). About the study as a whole: All patients started therapy in the mid-2010s and received atezolizumab 1,200 mg intravenously every 3 weeks. Pretreatment tumor samples, along with matched peripheral blood serially collected before and after atezolizumab treatment, were subjected to TCR sequencing. Blood samples were analyzed at two time points: 3 weeks after treatment start (second dose) and 6 weeks after treatment start. Blood samples gave median yields of approximately 130,000 T cells and more than 80,000 unique TCRs, along with a median clonality of 0.080. An exploratory multi-omic analysis was conducted of the somatic, immune and clinical correlates of response to PD-L1 blockade with atezolizumab in urothelial cancer. Durable clinical benefit was achieved by nine patients and was not achieved by 20 patients. Progression-free survival longer than 6 months counted as durable clinical benefit, and TCR features were additionally tested against both progression-free and overall survival. In the same patients who had TCR sequencing, pretreatment tumors also underwent whole exome sequencing and RNA sequencing. Twenty-five of 29 patients were identified as males with urothelial cancer of bladder origin, and a prior smoking history was reported by 18 of 29 patients. Patients had an ECOG performance status of 0 or 1 and had received between 0 and 3 prior chemotherapy regimens. Pretreatment blood TCR-seq was available for twenty-nine patients, at least one posttreatment blood collection was obtained for around 24 patients, and tumor TCR-seq was available for around 24 patients.

The cohort included 29 patients with locally advanced or metastatic urothelial carcinoma who were treated at Memorial Sloan Kettering on a trial protocol. Peripheral blood mononuclear cells were collected from each patient pretreatment and during treatment, giving between 1 and 8 total time points per patient. The Qiagen DNeasy Blood extraction kit was used to purify genomic DNA from total PBMCs and tumor samples. PBMCs were collected pretreatment and during treatment, and were isolated and stored as previously described. Synthetic TCR analog templates were spiked into each PCR to estimate absolute template abundance from read counts. Using the immunoSEQ assay, TCRbeta CDR3 regions were amplified from genomic DNA with bias-controlled V and J gene primers. Rearranged TCRbeta segments were sequenced at approximately 20X coverage. For the original study's pipeline: Sequencing errors were corrected by clustering, and CDR3s were annotated against IMGT so that V, D and J genes could be assigned. Out-of-frame and stop-codon sequences were excluded, and only productive TCRbeta rearrangements were used in downstream analyses. To compute clonality, Shannon entropy was normalized by the log of the number of unique productive sequences and then subtracted from one. Clones differing between time points or between blood and tumor were identified by Fisher's exact test with Benjamini-Hochberg correction at adjusted p below 0.01. TCRdb stores this immuneACCESS table with in-frame sequences only. Part of the clones is absent; in the studies checked, under half of the shortfall reflects unresolved V genes, and no reason is known for the rest. V, J and clone size are those of that table, while D and trimming were read from the DNA. Counted in this sample were roughly 74,000 clones; about nine tenths of them appeared once. The ten largest clones represent roughly 6.1% of the sample.

Overall study outcomes, separate from this receptor: Because of the small sample size (n of about 30) and the many exploratory analyses performed, the results are intended to be regarded as hypothesis-generating. A pretreatment peripheral blood TCR clonality below the median was linked to improved progression-free and overall survival. Greater expansion of tumor-associated TCR clones in peripheral blood 3 weeks after the start of treatment was observed in patients with durable benefit (n of about 20, p = 0.022).

Comment on this clone: The antigen it recognizes is unknown. Base qualities are not recorded, but no much larger clone differs from it by a single base.

The sequences come from PBMCs, collected around atezolizumab (anti-PD-L1) treatment. This clonotype originated in a woman aged 70-85 years with urothelial cancer.

CDR3 protein: CASSFSGGPADEQFF. The sequenced DNA is TGTGCCAGCAGCTTTAGCGGGGGGCCCGCCGATGAGCAGTTCTTC. The chain employs TRBV11-2 and TRBJ2-1; TRBD2 fits 10 bases in the junction. V ends up 3 bases short and J 8 bases short, with an unmatched junction base count of 7. As encoded in the germline V gene, CDR1 is SGHAT while CDR2 is FQNNGV. The CDR3 sequence holds 15 residues, the cysteine and phenylalanine included. The DNA shown is the 45-base CDR3, in frame from base 1. Reference TRBV11-2 and TRBJ2-1 genes cover what lies past the CDR3, so the full variable domain is EAGVAQSPRYKIIEKRQSVAFWCNPISGHATLYWYQQILGQGPKLLIQFQNNGVVDDSQLPKDRFSAERLKGVDSTLKIQPAKLEDSAVYLCASSFSGGPADEQFFGPGTRLTVL.